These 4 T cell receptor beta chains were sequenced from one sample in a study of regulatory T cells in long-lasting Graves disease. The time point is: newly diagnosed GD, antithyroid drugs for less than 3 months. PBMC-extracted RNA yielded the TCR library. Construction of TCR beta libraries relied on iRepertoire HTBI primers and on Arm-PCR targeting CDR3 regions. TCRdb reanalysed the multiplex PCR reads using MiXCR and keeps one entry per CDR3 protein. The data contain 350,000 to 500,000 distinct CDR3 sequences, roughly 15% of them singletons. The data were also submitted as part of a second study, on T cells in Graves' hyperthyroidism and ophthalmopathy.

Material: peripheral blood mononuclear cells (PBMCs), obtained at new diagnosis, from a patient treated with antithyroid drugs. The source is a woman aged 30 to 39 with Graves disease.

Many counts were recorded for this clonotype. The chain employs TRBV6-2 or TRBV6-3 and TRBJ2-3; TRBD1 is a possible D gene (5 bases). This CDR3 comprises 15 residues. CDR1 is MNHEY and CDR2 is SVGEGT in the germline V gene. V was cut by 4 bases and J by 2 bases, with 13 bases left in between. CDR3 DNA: TGTGCCAGCAGTTCCAACGCGGACAACACAGATACGCAGTATTTT. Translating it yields CASSSNADNTDTQYF.

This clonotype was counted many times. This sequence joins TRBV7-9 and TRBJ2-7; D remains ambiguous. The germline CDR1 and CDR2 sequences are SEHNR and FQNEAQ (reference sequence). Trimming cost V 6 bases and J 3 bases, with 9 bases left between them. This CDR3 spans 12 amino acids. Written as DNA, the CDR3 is TGTGCCAGCAGTTCCGACCACTACGAGCAGTACTTC. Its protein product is CASSSDHYEQYF. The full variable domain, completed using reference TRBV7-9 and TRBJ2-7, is DTGVSQNPRHKITKRGQNVTFRCDPISEHNRLYWYRQTLGQGPEFLTYFQNEAQLEKSRLLSDRFSAERPKGSFSTLEIQRTEQGDSAMYLCASSSDHYEQYFGPGTRLTVT.

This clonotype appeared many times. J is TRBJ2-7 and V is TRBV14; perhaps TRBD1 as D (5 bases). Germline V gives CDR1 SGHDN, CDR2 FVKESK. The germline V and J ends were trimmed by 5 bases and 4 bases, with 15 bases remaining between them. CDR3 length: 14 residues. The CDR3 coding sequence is TGTGCCAGCAGCGAAGGGATCAGGGTGTACGAGCAGTACTTC. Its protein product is CASSEGIRVYEQYF.

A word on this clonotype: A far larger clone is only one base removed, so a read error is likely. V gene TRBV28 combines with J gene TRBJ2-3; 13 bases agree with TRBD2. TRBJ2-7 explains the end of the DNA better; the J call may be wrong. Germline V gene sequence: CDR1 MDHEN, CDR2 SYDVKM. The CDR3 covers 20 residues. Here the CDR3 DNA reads TGTGCCAGCAGTTTATATCCGGGACTAGCGGGGAGGCATGAGTACAATGAGCAGTACTTC. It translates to CASSLYPGLAGRHEYNEQYF.